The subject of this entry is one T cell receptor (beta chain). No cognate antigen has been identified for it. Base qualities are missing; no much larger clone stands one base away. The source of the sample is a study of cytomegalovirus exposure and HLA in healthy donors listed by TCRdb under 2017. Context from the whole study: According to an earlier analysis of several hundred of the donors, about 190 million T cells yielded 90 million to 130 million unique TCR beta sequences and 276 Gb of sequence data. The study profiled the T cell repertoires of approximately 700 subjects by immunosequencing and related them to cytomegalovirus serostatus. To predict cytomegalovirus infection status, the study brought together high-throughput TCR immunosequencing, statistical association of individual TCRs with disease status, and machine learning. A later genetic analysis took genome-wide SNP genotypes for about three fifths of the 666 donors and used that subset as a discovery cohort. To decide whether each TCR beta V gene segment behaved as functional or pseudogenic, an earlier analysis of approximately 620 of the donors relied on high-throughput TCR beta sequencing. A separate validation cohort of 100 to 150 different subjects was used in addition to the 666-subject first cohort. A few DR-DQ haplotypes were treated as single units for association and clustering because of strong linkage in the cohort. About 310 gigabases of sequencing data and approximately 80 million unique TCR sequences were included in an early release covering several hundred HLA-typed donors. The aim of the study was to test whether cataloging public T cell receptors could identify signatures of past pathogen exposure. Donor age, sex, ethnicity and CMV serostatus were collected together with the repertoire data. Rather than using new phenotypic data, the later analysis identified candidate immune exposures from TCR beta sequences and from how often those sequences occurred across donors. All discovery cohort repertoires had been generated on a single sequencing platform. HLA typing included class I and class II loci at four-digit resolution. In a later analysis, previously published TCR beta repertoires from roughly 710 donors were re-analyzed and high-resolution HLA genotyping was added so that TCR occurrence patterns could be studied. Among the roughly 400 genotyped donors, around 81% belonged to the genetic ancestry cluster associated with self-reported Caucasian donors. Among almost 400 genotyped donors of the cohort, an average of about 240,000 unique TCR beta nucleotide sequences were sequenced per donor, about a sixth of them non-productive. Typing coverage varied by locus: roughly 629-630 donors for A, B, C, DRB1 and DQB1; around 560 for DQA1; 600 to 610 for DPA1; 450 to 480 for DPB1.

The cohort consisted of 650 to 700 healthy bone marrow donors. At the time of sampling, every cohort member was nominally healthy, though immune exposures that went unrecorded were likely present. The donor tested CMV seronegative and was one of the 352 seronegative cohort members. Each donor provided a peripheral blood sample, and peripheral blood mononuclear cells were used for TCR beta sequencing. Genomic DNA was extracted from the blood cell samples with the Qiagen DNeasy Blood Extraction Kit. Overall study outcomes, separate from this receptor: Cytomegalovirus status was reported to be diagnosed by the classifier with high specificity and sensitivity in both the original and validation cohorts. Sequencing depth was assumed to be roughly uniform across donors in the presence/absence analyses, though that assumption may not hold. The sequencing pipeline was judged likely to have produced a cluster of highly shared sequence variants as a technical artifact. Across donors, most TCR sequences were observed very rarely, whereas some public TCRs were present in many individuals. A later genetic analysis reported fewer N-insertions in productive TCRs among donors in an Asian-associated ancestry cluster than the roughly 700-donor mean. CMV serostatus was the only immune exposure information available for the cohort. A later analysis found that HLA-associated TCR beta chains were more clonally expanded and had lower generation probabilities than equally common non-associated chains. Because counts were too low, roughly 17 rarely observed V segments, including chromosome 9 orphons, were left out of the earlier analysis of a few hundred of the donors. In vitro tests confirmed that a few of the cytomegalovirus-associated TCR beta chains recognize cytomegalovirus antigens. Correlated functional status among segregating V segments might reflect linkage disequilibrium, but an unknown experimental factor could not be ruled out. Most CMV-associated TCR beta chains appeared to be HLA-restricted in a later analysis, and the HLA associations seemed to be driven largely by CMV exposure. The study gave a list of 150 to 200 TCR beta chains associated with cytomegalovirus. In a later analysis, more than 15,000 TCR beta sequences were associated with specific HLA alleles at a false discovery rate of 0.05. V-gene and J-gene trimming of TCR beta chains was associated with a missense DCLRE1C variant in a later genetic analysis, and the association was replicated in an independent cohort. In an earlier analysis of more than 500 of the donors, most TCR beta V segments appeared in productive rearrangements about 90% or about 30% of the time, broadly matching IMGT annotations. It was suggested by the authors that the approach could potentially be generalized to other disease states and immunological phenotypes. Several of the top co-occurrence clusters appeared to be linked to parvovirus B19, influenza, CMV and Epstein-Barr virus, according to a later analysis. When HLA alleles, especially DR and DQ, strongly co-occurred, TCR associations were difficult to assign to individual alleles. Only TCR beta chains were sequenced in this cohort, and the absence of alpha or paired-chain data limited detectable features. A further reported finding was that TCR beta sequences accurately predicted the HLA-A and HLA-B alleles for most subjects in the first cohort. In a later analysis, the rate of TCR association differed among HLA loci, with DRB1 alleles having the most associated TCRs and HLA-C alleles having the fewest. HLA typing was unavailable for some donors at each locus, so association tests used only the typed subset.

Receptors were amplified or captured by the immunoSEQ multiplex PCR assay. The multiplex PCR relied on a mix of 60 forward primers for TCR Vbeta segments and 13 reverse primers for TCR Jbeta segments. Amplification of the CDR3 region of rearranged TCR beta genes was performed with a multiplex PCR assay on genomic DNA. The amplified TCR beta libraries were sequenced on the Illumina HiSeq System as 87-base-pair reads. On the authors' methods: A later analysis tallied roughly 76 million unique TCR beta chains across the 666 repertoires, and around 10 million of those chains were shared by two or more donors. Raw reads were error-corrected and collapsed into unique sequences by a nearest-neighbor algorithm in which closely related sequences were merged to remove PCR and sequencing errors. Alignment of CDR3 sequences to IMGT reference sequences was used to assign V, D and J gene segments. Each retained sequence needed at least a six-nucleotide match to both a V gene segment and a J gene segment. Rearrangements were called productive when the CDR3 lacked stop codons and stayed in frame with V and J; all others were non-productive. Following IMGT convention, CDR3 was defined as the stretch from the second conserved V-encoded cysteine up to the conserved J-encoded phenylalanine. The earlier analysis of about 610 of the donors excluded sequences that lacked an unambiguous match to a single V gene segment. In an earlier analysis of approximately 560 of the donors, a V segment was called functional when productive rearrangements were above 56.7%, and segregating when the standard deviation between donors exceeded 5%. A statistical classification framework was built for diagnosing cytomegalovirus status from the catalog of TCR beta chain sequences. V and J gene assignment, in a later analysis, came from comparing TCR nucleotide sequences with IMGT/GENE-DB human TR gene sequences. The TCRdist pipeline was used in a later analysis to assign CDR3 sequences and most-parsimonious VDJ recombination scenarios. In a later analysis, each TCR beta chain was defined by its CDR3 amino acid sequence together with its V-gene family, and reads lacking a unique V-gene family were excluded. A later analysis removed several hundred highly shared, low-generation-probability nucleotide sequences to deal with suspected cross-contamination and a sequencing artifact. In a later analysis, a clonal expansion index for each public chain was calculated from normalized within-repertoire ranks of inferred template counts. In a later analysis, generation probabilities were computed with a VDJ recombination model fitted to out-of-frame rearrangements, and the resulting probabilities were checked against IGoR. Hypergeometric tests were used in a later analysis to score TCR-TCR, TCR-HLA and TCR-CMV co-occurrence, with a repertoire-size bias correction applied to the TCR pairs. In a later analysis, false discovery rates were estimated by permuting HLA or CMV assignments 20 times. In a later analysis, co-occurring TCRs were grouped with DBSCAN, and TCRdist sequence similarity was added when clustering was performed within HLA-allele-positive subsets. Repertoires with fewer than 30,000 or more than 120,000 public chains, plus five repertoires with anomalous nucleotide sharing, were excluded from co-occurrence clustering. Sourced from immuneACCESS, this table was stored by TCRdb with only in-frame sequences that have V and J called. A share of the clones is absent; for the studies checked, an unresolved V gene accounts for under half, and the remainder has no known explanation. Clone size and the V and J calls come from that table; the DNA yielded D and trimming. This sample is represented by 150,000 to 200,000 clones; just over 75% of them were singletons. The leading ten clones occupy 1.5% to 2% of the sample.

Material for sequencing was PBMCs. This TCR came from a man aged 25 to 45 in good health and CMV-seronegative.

The CDR3 protein sequence reads: CASSFGGAYTGELFF. The DNA sequence is as follows: TGTGCCAGCAGCTTTGGGGGCGCTTACACCGGGGAGCTGTTTTTT. The chain is assembled from TRBV5-4 and TRBJ2-2; possibly the D gene is TRBD1, per 6 matching bases. The CDR3 runs 15 amino acids, cysteine and phenylalanine included. Only the CDR3 portion is preserved as DNA: 45 bases, with reading frame beginning at the first base. CDR1 and CDR2 were assigned from the germline V gene (reference sequence) as SGHNT and YYREEE. V drops 2 bases and J drops 3 bases, leaving 11 bases in between.